These 13 T cell receptor beta chains came from one sample sequenced in a study of long-term antiretroviral therapy in people with HIV. Assay version v3.0 of immunoSEQ was used, and it was run at survey level. TCRdb's copy holds only in-frame clones and misses some; the assay was immunoSEQ multiplex PCR. The sample has over 8,500 clones, about 88% seen once. This specimen was unsorted PBMCs, taken around 7.2 years after starting antiretroviral therapy. The receptors were sampled from a man between 50 and 59 years old with HIV.

In nucleotides, the CDR3 is TGTGCCAGCAGCCTGGCGGGTTTAGACTATGGCTACACCTTC. Translating it yields CASSLAGLDYGYTF. The rearrangement uses TRBV7-9 and TRBJ1-2; D gene unclear. Germline V gene data show CDR1 as SEHNR and CDR2 as FQNEAQ (reference sequence). V was pared by 5 bases and J by 3 bases, with 13 bases between. The CDR3 totals 14 residues.

The chain joins TRBV6-5 to TRBJ1-6; the D gene is possibly TRBD1 (5 bases). Germline V gene data show CDR1 as MNHEY and CDR2 as SVGAGI. This CDR3 is 15 amino acids long. Trimming shortened V by 8 bases and J by 0 bases, and 11 bases separated the two germline ends. For the CDR3, the DNA is TGTGCCAGCTCTATTGGGGGCTCCTATAATTCACCCCTCCACTTT. Its protein is CASSIGGSYNSPLHF.

The chain employs TRBV4-1 and TRBJ2-5; D ambiguous. The germline CDR1 and CDR2 sequences are MGHRA and YSYEKL. The CDR3 is 14 residues long. The germline V and J ends were trimmed by 1 base and 5 bases, with 11 bases remaining between them. CDR3 coding DNA: TGCGCCAGCAGCCAAGGGGGTACGCCCGAGACCCAGTACTTC. Protein: CASSQGGTPETQYF.

The gene calls are TRBV9 and TRBJ1-5, with 9 bases matching TRBD1. This CDR3 contains 15 residues. Germline CDR1 is SGDLS and CDR2 is YYNGEE. V lost 5 bases and J lost 8; bases outside the gene matches: 11. The CDR3 is CASSPGTGRMEPQHF. The CDR3, as DNA: TGTGCCAGCAGTCCCGGGACAGGGAGAATGGAGCCCCAGCATTTT.

This chain connects TRBV19 to TRBJ2-7, with D possibly TRBD2 on 6 matching bases. Germline V CDR1 and CDR2: LNHDA, SQIVND (reference sequence). CDR3 size: 12 residues. The ends were cut back, 5 bases at V and 4 bases at J, with 9 bases in the middle. The DNA of the CDR3 is TGTGCCAGTAGTGCGGGGAGTTACGAGCAGTACTTC. The encoded protein is CASSAGSYEQYF.

The chain is built from TRBV5-6 and TRBJ2-2; D remains unclear. This CDR3 comprises 16 residues. CDR1 and CDR2 from the germline V gene are SGHDT and YYEEEE. The V and J ends lost 0 bases and 1 base respectively, with 10 bases between them. The DNA for the CDR3 is TGTGCCAGCAGCTTGGTGTTTACAGAGAACACCGGGGAGCTGTTTTTT. Encoded protein: CASSLVFTENTGELFF.

This chain joins TRBV6-1 and TRBJ2-3; 7 bases map to TRBD2. The germline CDR1 and CDR2 sequences are MNHNS and SASEGT. V was pared by 3 bases and J by 5 bases, with 5 bases of the junction left unmatched. This CDR3 spans 14 amino acids. The CDR3 loop reads CASSEMGEGDTQYF. The CDR3 DNA follows: TGTGCCAGCAGTGAGATGGGGGAGGGAGATACGCAGTATTTT.

The chain uses TRBV2 and TRBJ2-1, with TRBD2 as a possible D gene (5 bases). V was clipped by 10 bases and J by 9 bases, with 28 bases between them. This CDR3 region has 16 residues. The V gene's germline CDR1 is SNHLY and CDR2 FYNNEI. The DNA of the CDR3 is TGTGCCACCCGCGGGCTAGCTCCTTATGATACATCTGAGCAGTTCTTC. Residues: CATRGLAPYDTSEQFF.

The chain recombines TRBV27 with TRBJ2-1; maybe TRBD2 (5 bases). There are 14 residues in the CDR3. Germline-derived CDR1 and CDR2 are MNHEY and SMNVEV (reference sequence). V lost 3 bases, J lost 5 bases, and 11 bases lay in between. CDR3 DNA: TGTGCCAGCAGTTTGGGAGATCCGGACAATGAGCAGTTCTTC. Protein product: CASSLGDPDNEQFF.

The chain recombines TRBV7-9 with TRBJ2-7, with 7 bases identical to TRBD1. This CDR3 contains 13 residues. V lost 5 bases, J lost 6 bases, and 7 bases stayed unmatched. Germline-derived CDR1 and CDR2 are SEHNR and FQNEAQ (reference sequence). The CDR3 DNA sequence: TGTGCCAGCAGCGCAAGACAGGGCGGCGAGCAGTACTTC. This gives the protein CASSARQGGEQYF. The variable domain in full, with the rest retrieved from reference TRBV7-9 and TRBJ2-7, is DTGVSQNPRHKITKRGQNVTFRCDPISEHNRLYWYRQTLGQGPEFLTYFQNEAQLEKSRLLSDRFSAERPKGSFSTLEIQRTEQGDSAMYLCASSARQGGEQYFGPGTRLTVT.

The chain carries TRBV27 and TRBJ1-6; D remains unclear. CDR3 length equals 15 residues. Germline-derived CDR1 and CDR2 are MNHEY and SMNVEV (reference sequence). With 1 base removed from V and 5 bases from J, the gap between germline ends came to 9 bases. Here the CDR3 DNA reads TGTGCCAGCAGTTTATTGGTCAGCAATAATTCACCCCTCCACTTT. It is translated as CASSLLVSNNSPLHF.

The chain combines TRBV5-4 with TRBJ2-3, with a tentative D call TRBD2 (6 bases). CDR3 size: 13 residues. CDR1 is SGHNT, CDR2 YYREEE, per germline (reference sequence). Trimming took 9 bases from V and 3 from J, leaving 14 bases between them. For the CDR3, the DNA is TGTGCCACCCACGGGGGTGGGACAGATACGCAGTATTTT. Translation gives CATHGGGTDTQYF.

The chain joins TRBV19 to TRBJ2-1; no clear D. The V and J ends lost 4 bases and 6 bases respectively, with 16 bases between them. The CDR3 has 15 residues. Per germline, CDR1 LNHDA and CDR2 SQIVND (reference sequence). The CDR3 DNA sequence: TGTGCCAGTAGTAAAGTCTCCGGGCCCTTCAATGAGCAGTTCTTC. Translated, it gives CASSKVSGPFNEQFF.